A single sample gave rise to the 25 T cell receptor beta chains below, sequenced in a study of OX40 agonist ivuxolimab in advanced cancers. The library was obtained by the immunoSEQ multiplex PCR assay. This immuneACCESS table, as held by TCRdb, lists in-frame sequences with V and J called but not all clones. Of the missing ones, under half trace to an unresolved V gene in checked studies; the others have no known cause. The sample table contains 95,000 to 100,000 clones; only one count was recorded for about 92% of them. The ten largest clones add up to around 0.28% of the sample. This sample comprised CD4+ or CD8+ T cells sorted from blood, obtained in a trial of the OX40 agonist ivuxolimab. These receptors came from an adult with an advanced solid tumor such as melanoma, head and neck, liver or kidney cancer.

This clone was detected once. The chain joins TRBV19 to TRBJ2-5; D is perhaps TRBD1 or TRBD2 (6 bases each). Trimming removed 3 bases at V and 3 bases at J, with 14 bases between. The V gene's germline CDR1 is LNHDA and CDR2 SQIVND (reference sequence). The CDR3 spans 15 residues. In nucleotides, the CDR3 is TGTGCCAGTAGTATGAGAAGGGGGGCTGAAGAGACCCAGTACTTC. Its translation: CASSMRRGAEETQYF.

On this clone: Other DNA sequences in the sample encode the same CDR3. The chain joins TRBV2 to TRBJ2-7, with D hard to call. This CDR3 is built from 11 residues. V lost 6 bases, J lost 3 bases, and 6 bases lay in between. Germline CDR1 is SNHLY and CDR2 is FYNNEI. The chain's CDR3 is CASRGSYEQYF. Written as DNA, the CDR3 is TGTGCCAGCAGGGGTAGCTACGAGCAGTACTTC.

The V and J genes are TRBV28 and TRBJ1-2; D unclear. The CDR3 extends over 14 amino acids. The germline gives CDR1 MDHEN, CDR2 SYDVKM. V dropped 3 bases and J dropped 6 bases, with 14 bases sitting between them. The DNA of the CDR3 is TGTGCCAGCAGTTTGGTCAGCTTGCTGAATGGCTACACCTTC. Translation: CASSLVSLLNGYTF.

V gene TRBV2 combines with J gene TRBJ1-2, with D tentatively TRBD1 (6 bases). The CDR3 consists of 13 residues. The V gene lost 7 bases and the J gene lost 4 bases, with 13 bases spanning the gap. Germline V lookup: CDR1 SNHLY, CDR2 FYNNEI. Here the CDR3 reads CASTRQGFYGYTF. The CDR3 DNA reads as TGTGCCAGCACCCGGCAGGGGTTCTATGGCTACACCTTC.

The chain has TRBV11-3 and TRBJ2-5, with D possibly matching TRBD1 (6 bases). Trimming removed 5 bases from V and 1 base from J, with 8 bases in between. The germline CDR1 and CDR2 sequences are SGHNT and YENEEA. This CDR3 comprises 13 residues. CDR3 in DNA: TGTGCCAGCAGCAAAGGGGGCCAAGAGACCCAGTACTTC. This gives the protein CASSKGGQETQYF. Using reference TRBV11-3 and TRBJ2-5 for the parts outside the CDR3, the full variable domain is EAGVVQSPRYKIIEKKQPVAFWCNPISGHNTLYWYLQNLGQGPELLIRYENEEAVDDSQLPKDRFSAERLKGVDSTLKIQPAELGDSAVYLCASSKGGQETQYFGPGTRLLVL.

This chain links TRBV2 with TRBJ2-5, with D tentatively TRBD1 (6 bases). The V gene's germline CDR1 is SNHLY and CDR2 FYNNEI. The length of the CDR3 is 12 residues. Trimming pared 6 bases from V and 5 bases from J, leaving 10 bases between. The CDR3 sequence is CASSLQGETQYF. The CDR3 DNA is TGTGCCAGCAGCTTACAGGGTGAGACCCAGTACTTC.

The chain carries TRBV28 and TRBJ1-1; 11 bases fit TRBD1. In germline, CDR1 is MDHEN, CDR2 SYDVKM. J lost 3 bases, V lost 6 bases, and 3 bases had no gene match. The CDR3 runs to 14 residues. The CDR3 DNA follows: TGTGCCAGCAGGGGGGGACAGGGGGACACTGAAGCTTTCTTT. Protein sequence: CASRGGQGDTEAFF.

The genes are TRBV25-1 and TRBJ2-1; D may be TRBD2 (5 bases). V lost 6 bases, J lost 8 bases, and 11 bases lay in between. CDR3 length equals 12 residues. Germline-derived CDR1 and CDR2 are MGHDK and SYGVNS. The CDR3 loop reads CASSGVFYEQFF. The CDR3 nucleotides read TGTGCCAGCAGCGGGGTATTTTATGAGCAGTTCTTC.

This clone occurred a few times. The chain has TRBV7-8 and TRBJ1-6; D unclear. CDR1 SGHVS and CDR2 FQNEAQ come from the germline V gene. The CDR3 runs 15 residues. Between the trimmed V and J ends, which lost 0 bases and 10 bases, there was a span of 13 bases. The CDR3 DNA sequence: TGTGCCAGCAGCTTAGCGCGAATCTTTCCCTCACCCCTCCACTTT. Translation gives CASSLARIFPSPLHF.

The chain is built from TRBV30 and TRBJ2-3; D is undetermined. Between the trimmed V and J ends, which lost 2 bases and 5 bases, there was a span of 8 bases. The length of the CDR3 is 12 residues. CDR1 and CDR2 from the germline V gene are GTSNPN and SVGIG (reference sequence). CDR3 in amino acids: CAWSPAVDTQYF. In DNA form, the CDR3 reads TGTGCCTGGAGTCCGGCTGTAGATACGCAGTATTTT. The full variable domain, rest sourced from reference TRBV30 and TRBJ2-3, is SQTIHQWPATLVQPVGSPLSLECTVEGTSNPNLYWYRQAAGRGLQLLFYSVGIGQISSEVPQNLSASRPQDRQFILSSKKLLLSDSGFYLCAWSPAVDTQYFGPGTRLTVL.

The chain is built from TRBV5-1 and TRBJ2-7; 8 bases map to TRBD1. In germline, CDR1 is SGHRS, CDR2 YFSETQ. The CDR3 consists of 14 residues. J was trimmed by 5 bases and V by 4 bases; bases with no gene match: 8. CDR3 in DNA: TGCGCCAGCAGCCAGACAGGGGCCGAGGACGAGCAGTACGTC. This sequence encodes CASSQTGAEDEQYV.

The chain has TRBV20-1 and TRBJ1-2; the D is unclear. Trimming removed 1 base at V and 5 bases at J, with 5 bases between. The CDR3 is made up of 11 amino acids. Germline values: CDR1 DFQATT, CDR2 SNEGSKA (reference sequence). The CDR3 sequence is CSARATYGYTF. CDR3 in DNA: TGCAGTGCTAGAGCGACTTATGGCTACACCTTC.

The V and J genes are TRBV6-6 and TRBJ1-6; D call uncertain. The germline gives CDR1 MNHNY, CDR2 SVGAGI (reference sequence). The CDR3 is made up of 14 amino acids. Trimming left V 2 bases short and J 8 bases short, with 10 bases between. CDR3 loop: CASSYRGGDSPLHF. The CDR3 DNA is TGTGCCAGCAGTTACCGGGGAGGCGATTCACCCCTCCACTTT.

The chain recombines TRBV5-1 with TRBJ1-5; no firm D call. Looked up from germline, CDR1 is SGHRS and CDR2 is YFSETQ. CDR3 length: 13 amino acids. V was pared by 0 bases and J by 1 base, with 2 bases between. CDR3 sequence reads: CASSLGSNQPQHF. The DNA of the CDR3 is TGCGCCAGCAGCTTGGGCAGCAATCAGCCCCAGCATTTT.

The chain uses TRBV29-1 and TRBJ2-6; unclear D gene. Trimming took off 8 bases at V and 0 bases at J, with 5 bases between the two ends. From germline, CDR1 is SQVTM and CDR2 ANQGSEA. The CDR3 has 12 residues. The CDR3 DNA sequence: TGCAGCATCAGCTCTGGGGCCAACGTCCTGACTTTC. Protein: CSISSGANVLTF.

This chain uses TRBV4-2 with TRBJ1-6; D is ambiguous. V was clipped by 5 bases and J by 8 bases, with 10 bases between them. Germline V lookup: CDR1 LGHNA, CDR2 YNFKEQ. The CDR3 runs 13 residues. The CDR3: CASSEDFDSPLHF. The CDR3 DNA is TGTGCCAGCAGCGAGGATTTTGATTCACCCCTCCACTTT.

The rearrangement links TRBV7-2 to TRBJ2-1; 7 positions match TRBD2. The CDR3 length is 13 residues. Germline values: CDR1 SGHTA, CDR2 FQGNSA. With V trimmed by 7 bases and J by 3 bases, 3 bases remained unmatched. The CDR3: CASTGTIYNEQFF. The CDR3 DNA follows: TGTGCCAGCACCGGGACTATCTACAATGAGCAGTTCTTC.

This sequence joins TRBV4-2 and TRBJ1-4, with TRBD1 as a possible D gene (6 bases). CDR1 LGHNA and CDR2 YNFKEQ come from the germline V gene. CDR3 size: 15 residues. The germline V and J ends were trimmed by 10 bases and 8 bases, with 23 bases remaining between them. This CDR3 reads CATSPPRRGGEKLFF. CDR3 nucleotides: TGTGCCACCTCACCCCCCCGCAGGGGAGGGGAAAAACTGTTTTTT.

The chain couples TRBV4-2 to TRBJ1-4; no firm D call. V was cut by 3 bases and J by 8 bases, with 7 bases left in between. Germline values: CDR1 LGHNA, CDR2 YNFKEQ. The CDR3 length is 12 residues. CDR3 in amino acids: CASSQSGEKLFF. The CDR3 DNA follows: TGTGCCAGCAGCCAGAGCGGGGAAAAACTGTTTTTT.

This clone was counted a few times. The chain links TRBV20-1 to TRBJ2-5; no definite D call. Germline V lookup: CDR1 DFQATT, CDR2 SNEGSKA (reference sequence). The CDR3 is made up of 11 amino acids. Deletions cut 3 bases from V and 5 bases from J, with 7 bases between. The CDR3: CSASRTETQYF. The CDR3, as DNA: TGCAGTGCTAGTAGGACGGAGACCCAGTACTTC.

This sequence joins TRBV5-1 and TRBJ1-1; no definite D call. V lost 0 bases and J 0 bases, leaving 6 bases between the germline ends. This CDR3 spans 14 amino acids. Germline values: CDR1 SGHRS, CDR2 YFSETQ. The CDR3 loop is CASSLAALNTEAFF. CDR3 in DNA: TGCGCCAGCAGCTTGGCAGCCCTGAACACTGAAGCTTTCTTT.

V usage is TRBV11-1 and J usage is TRBJ2-5, with D uncertain. CDR1 is SGHAT, CDR2 FQDESV, per germline (reference sequence). The length of the CDR3 is 14 residues. The V end lost 3 bases, the J end lost 4 bases, and 12 bases lay between the germline ends. CDR3 DNA sequence: TGTGCCAGCAGCTTGCGAGCTTCGGGAGAGACCCAGTACTTC. Translation: CASSLRASGETQYF.

This chain uses TRBV7-2 with TRBJ2-1; 9 nucleotides match TRBD2. V trimming: 4 bases; J trimming: 10 bases; junction bases outside the gene matches: 8. The CDR3 has 14 residues. Germline V gene sequence: CDR1 SGHTA, CDR2 FQGNSA. The CDR3 spells CASSSGFSGSEQFF. The DNA of the CDR3 is TGTGCCAGCAGCTCGGGGTTTAGCGGGAGCGAGCAGTTCTTC. The whole variable domain, remainder taken from reference TRBV7-2 and TRBJ2-1, is GAGVSQSPSNKVTEKGKDVELRCDPISGHTALYWYRQSLGQGLEFLIYFQGNSAPDKSGLPSDRFSAERTGGSVSTLTIQRTQQEDSAVYLCASSSGFSGSEQFFGPGTRLTVL.

The chain has TRBV6-1 and TRBJ1-1; D may be TRBD1 (5 bases). CDR1 is MNHNS and CDR2 is SASEGT in the germline V gene. V gave up 6 bases and J gave up 7 bases, with 15 bases separating them. The CDR3 contains 13 residues. The CDR3 nucleotides are TGTGCCAGCAGGGGGCGGCAGATGAGTGAAGCTTTCTTT. Its protein is CASRGRQMSEAFF.

V gene TRBV5-4 combines with J gene TRBJ2-3; D is possibly TRBD1 (6 bases). V was shortened by 4 bases and J by 2 bases, with 14 bases between the two germline ends. The germline V gene has CDR1 SGHNT and CDR2 YYREEE (reference sequence). This CDR3 comprises 15 residues. The CDR3 region is CASSNTGQATDTQYF. The CDR3 DNA is TGTGCCAGCAGCAACACGGGACAAGCCACAGATACGCAGTATTTT.